This T cell receptor (beta chain) was sequenced for a study of memory CD4+ T cells and cytomegalovirus serostatus. The sort gate was single viable CD3+CD4+CD8-CD45RO+ cells for memory CD4+ T cells. CMV serostatus came from serum IgG against pp150, pp28, p38, p52. Generated by immunoSEQ multiplex PCR, the TCRdb table keeps only in-frame clones and is missing some. The data hold about 31,000 clones, with around 74% observed a single time. This clone was seen only a few times. Germline values: CDR1 SEHNR, CDR2 FQNEAQ (reference sequence). The V end lost 5 bases, the J end lost 6 bases, and 19 bases lay between the germline ends. CDR3 length: 15 residues.

Input material: memory CD4+ T cells from blood. The chain carries TRBV7-9 and TRBJ1-2; a possible D gene is TRBD1 (5 bases). The sequence derives from an adult in good health and CMV-seronegative. Some clones in this sample may be carry-over from other donors' samples. CDR3: CASSIDSAMGHGYTF. CDR3 DNA sequence: TGTGCCAGCAGCATAGATTCAGCCATGGGGCATGGCTACACCTTC.